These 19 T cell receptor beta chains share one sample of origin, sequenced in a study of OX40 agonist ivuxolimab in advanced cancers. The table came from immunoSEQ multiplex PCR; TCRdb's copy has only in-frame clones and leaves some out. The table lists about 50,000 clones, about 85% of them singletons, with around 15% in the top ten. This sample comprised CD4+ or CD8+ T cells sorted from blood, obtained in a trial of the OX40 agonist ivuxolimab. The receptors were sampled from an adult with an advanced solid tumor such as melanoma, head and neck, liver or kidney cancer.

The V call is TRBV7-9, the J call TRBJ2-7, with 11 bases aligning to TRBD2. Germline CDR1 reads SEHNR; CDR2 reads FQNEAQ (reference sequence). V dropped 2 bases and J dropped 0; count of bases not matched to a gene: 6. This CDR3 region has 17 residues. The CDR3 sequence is CASSLTSGGPSSYEQYF. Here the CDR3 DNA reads TGTGCCAGCAGCTTAACTAGCGGGGGTCCCAGCTCCTACGAGCAGTACTTC.

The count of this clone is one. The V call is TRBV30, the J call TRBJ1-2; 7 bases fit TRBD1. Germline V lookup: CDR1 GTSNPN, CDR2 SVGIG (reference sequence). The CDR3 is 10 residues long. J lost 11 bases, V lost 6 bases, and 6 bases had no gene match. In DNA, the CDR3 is TGTGCCTGCCGACAGGGTAGGTACACCTTC. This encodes CACRQGRYTF.

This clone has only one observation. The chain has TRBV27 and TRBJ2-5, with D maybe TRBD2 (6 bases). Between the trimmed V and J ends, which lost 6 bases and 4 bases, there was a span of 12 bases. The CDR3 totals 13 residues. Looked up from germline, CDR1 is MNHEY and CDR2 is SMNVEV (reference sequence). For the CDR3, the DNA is TGTGCCAGCAGCCTGCGGGGTGGAGAGACCCAGTACTTC. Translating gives CASSLRGGETQYF.

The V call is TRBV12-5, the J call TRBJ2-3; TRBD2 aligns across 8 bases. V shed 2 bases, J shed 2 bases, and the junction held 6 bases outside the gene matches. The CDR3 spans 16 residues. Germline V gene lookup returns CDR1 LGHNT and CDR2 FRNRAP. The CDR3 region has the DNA TGTGCTAGTGGTTTGTCTAGCGGGCGATCCACAGATACGCAGTATTTT. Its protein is CASGLSSGRSTDTQYF.

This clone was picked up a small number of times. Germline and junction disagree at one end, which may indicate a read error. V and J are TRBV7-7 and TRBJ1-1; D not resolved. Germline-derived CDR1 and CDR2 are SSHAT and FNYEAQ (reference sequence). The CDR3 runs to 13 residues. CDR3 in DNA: TGTGCTAGCAGCGAGGGAGTTAACACTGAAGCTTTCTTT. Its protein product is CASSEGVNTEAFF.

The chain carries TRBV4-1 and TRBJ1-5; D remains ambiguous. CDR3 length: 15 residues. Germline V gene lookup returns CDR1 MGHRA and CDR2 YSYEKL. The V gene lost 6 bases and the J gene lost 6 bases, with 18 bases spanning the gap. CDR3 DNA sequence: TGCGCCAGCAGTCCGGATATGACGGGCCGTCAGCCCCAGCATTTT. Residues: CASSPDMTGRQPQHF.

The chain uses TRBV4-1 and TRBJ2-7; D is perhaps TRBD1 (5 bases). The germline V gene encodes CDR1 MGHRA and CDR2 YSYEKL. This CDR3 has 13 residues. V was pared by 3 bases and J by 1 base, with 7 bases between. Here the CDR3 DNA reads TGCGCCAGCAGCCATCCAGGGTCCTACGAGCAGTACTTC. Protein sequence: CASSHPGSYEQYF.

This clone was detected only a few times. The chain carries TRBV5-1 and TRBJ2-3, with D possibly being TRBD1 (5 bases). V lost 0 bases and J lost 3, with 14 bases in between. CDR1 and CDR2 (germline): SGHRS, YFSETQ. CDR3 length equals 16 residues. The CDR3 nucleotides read TGCGCCAGCAGCTTGGGGTGGGGCCTAGAAACAGATACGCAGTATTTT. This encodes CASSLGWGLETDTQYF. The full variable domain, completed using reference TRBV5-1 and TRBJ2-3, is KAGVTQTPRYLIKTRGQQVTLSCSPISGHRSVSWYQQTPGQGLQFLFEYFSETQRNKGNFPGRFSGRQFSNSRSEMNVSTLELGDSALYLCASSLGWGLETDTQYFGPGTRLTVL.

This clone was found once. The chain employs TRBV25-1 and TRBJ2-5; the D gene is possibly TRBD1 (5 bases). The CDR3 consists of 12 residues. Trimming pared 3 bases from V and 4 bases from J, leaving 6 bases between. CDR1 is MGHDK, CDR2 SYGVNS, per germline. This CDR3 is CASSDQGETQYF. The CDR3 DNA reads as TGTGCCAGCAGTGACCAGGGAGAGACCCAGTACTTC. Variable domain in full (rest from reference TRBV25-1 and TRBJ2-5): EADIYQTPRYLVIGTGKKITLECSQTMGHDKMYWYQQDPGMELHLIHYSYGVNSTEKGDLSSESTVSRIRTEHFPLTLESARPSHTSQYLCASSDQGETQYFGPGTRLLVL.

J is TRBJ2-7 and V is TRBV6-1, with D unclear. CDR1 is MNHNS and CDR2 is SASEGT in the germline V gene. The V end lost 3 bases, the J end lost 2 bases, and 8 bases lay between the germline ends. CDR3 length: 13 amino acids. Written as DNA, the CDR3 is TGTGCCAGCAGTGACTACGCAGCCTACGAGCAGTACTTC. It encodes CASSDYAAYEQYF.

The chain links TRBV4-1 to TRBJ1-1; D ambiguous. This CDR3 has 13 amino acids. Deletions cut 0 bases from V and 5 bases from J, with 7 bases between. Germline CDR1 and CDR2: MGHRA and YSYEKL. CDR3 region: CASSQDRETEAFF. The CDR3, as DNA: TGCGCCAGCAGCCAAGACAGAGAAACTGAAGCTTTCTTT.

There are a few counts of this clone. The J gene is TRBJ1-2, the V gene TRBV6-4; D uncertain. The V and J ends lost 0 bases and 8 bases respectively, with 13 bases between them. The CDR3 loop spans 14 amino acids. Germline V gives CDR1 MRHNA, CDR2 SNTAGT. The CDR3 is CASSDSGPPGGYTF. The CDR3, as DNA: TGTGCCAGCAGTGACTCCGGGCCCCCCGGGGGCTACACCTTC.

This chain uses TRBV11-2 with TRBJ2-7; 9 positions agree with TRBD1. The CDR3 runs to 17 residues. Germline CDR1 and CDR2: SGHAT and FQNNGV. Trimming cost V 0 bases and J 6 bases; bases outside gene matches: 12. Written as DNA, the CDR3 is TGTGCCAGCAGCTTAGATGTTTGGGGGACAGGGAACTTCGAGCAGTACTTC. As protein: CASSLDVWGTGNFEQYF.

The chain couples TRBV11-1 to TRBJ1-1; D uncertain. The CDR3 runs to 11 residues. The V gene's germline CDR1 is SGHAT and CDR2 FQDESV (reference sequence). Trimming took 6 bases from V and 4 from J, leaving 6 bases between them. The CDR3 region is CASRAGTEAFF. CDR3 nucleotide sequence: TGTGCCAGCAGGGCGGGCACTGAAGCTTTCTTT.

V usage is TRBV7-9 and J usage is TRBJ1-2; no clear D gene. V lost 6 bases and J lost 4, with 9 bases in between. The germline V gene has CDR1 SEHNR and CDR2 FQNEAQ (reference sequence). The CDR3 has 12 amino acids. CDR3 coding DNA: TGTGCCAGCAGTCCAGACTTCTATGGCTACACCTTC. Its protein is CASSPDFYGYTF.

CDR3 nucleotide sequence: TGTGCCAGCAGCCCCGACTGGACGAACAATGAGCAGTTCTTC. It specifies CASSPDWTNNEQFF. This sequence joins TRBV6-5 and TRBJ2-1, with unresolved D. Germline V gives CDR1 MNHEY, CDR2 SVGAGI. V shed 6 bases and J shed 5 bases, with 14 bases lying between them. The CDR3 loop spans 14 amino acids.

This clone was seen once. CDR3 coding DNA: TGTGCCATCAAAAGAGGCGGAGTGAACACTGAAGCTTTCTTT. It codes for CAIKRGGVNTEAFF. The chain recombines TRBV10-3 with TRBJ1-1; D is undetermined. Trimming took off 7 bases at V and 0 bases at J, with 12 bases between the two ends. The CDR3 has 14 amino acids. Germline assignment: CDR1 ENHRY and CDR2 SYGVKD.

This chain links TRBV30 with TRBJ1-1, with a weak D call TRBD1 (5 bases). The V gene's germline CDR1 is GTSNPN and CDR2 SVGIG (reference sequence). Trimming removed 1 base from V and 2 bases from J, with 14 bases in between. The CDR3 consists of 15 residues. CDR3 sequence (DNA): TGTGCCTGGAGTGATGCCCCCGGGGGTAACACTGAAGCTTTCTTT. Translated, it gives CAWSDAPGGNTEAFF.

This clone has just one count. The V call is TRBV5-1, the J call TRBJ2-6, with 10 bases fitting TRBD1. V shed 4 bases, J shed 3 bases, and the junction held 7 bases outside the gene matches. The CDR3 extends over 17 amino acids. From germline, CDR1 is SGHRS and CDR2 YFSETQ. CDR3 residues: CASSLDRGHRGANVLTF. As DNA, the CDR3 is TGCGCCAGCAGCCTCGACAGGGGGCATCGTGGGGCCAACGTCCTGACTTTC.